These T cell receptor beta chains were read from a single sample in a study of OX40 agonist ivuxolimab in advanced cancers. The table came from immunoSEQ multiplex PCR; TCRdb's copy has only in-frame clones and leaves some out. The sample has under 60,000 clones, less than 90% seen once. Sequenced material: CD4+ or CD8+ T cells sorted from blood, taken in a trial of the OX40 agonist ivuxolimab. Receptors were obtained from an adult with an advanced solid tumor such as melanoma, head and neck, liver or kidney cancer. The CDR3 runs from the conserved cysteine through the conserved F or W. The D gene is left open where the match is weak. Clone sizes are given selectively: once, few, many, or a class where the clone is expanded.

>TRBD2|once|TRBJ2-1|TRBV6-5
TGTGCCAGCAGTTATGAGGGACTAGCGGGATTCAATGAGCAGTTCTTC
CASSYEGLAGFNEQFF
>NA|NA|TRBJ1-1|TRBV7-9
TGTGCCAGCAGCTCACAGGGACTCAACACTGAAGCTTTCTTT
CASSSQGLNTEAFF
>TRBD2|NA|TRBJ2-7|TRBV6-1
TGTGCCAGCAGTGAAGATGGCGGGAGCTCCTACGAGCAGTACTTC
CASSEDGGSSYEQYF
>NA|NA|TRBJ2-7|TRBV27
TGTGCCAGCAGTTTTGCGTACTCAAGCGAGCAGTACTTC
CASSFAYSSEQYF
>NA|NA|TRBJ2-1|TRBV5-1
TGCGCCAGCAGCTTGGCCCCCATGAATACCTACAATGAGCAGTTCTTC
CASSLAPMNTYNEQFF
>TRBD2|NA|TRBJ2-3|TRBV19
TGTGCCAGTAGTATAGAAAGACTAGCGGTCCGTGGTATAAAAGGCACAGATACGCAGTATTTT
CASSIERLAVRGIKGTDTQYF
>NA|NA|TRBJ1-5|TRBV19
TGTGCCAGTAGTAGTCATCCTCTCGGTAGCAATCAGCCCCAGCATTTT
CASSSHPLGSNQPQHF
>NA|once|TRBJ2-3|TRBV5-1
TGCGCCAGCAGCCCACGGGCCGAGGGAGATGCGCAGTATTTT
CASSPRAEGDAQYF
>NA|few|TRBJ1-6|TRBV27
TGTGCCAGCAGTTTATCTGATGGGATTTCTCCCCTCCACTTT
CASSLSDGISPLHF
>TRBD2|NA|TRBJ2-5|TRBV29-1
TGCAGCGTTGTTAGCGGGGAAGAGACCCAGTACTTC
CSVVSGEETQYF
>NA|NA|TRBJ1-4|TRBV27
TGTGCCAGCAGCCTACGGTCCGCAACTAATGAAAAACTGTTTTTT
CASSLRSATNEKLFF
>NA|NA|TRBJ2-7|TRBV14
TGTGCCAGCAGCCACCTAACCTACGAGCAGTACTTC
CASSHLTYEQYF
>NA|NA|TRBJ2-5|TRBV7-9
TGTGCCAGCAGCTTAGCGTTACAGGGAACAAAGCAGTACTTC
CASSLALQGTKQYF
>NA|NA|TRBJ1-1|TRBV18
TGTGCCAGCTCACCACGGCGGGGCCCGAACACTGAAGCTTTCTTT
CASSPRRGPNTEAFF
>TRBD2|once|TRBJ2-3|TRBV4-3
TGCGCCAGCAGCCAAGAGGCGGCTAGCGGGGGGAACACAGATACGCAGTATTTT
CASSQEAASGGNTDTQYF
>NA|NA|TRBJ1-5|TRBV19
TGTGCCAGTAGTCCCCGGACGGTCGGGCAGCCCCAGCATTTT
CASSPRTVGQPQHF
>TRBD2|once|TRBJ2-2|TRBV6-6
TGTGCCAGCATTATAGCGGGAGGGACCGGGGAGCTGTTTTTT
CASIIAGGTGELFF
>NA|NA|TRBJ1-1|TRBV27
TGTGCCAGCAGTTTTGGGGGATTTAACACTGAAGCTTTCTTT
CASSFGGFNTEAFF
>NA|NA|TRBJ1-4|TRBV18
TGTGCCAGCTCAGAGCTCGGGGAAAAACTGTTTTTT
CASSELGEKLFF
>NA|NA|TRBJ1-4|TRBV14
TGTGCCAGCAGCCAAAATCGGGGAGAAAAACTGTTTTTT
CASSQNRGEKLFF
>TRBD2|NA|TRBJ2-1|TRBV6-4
TGTGCCAGCAGAGCGGGAGAAGGGTACAATGAGCAGTTCTTC
CASRAGEGYNEQFF
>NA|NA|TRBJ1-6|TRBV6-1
TGTGCCAGCAGTGAAGTGGGGGGACCGGGATCACCCCTCCACTTT
CASSEVGGPGSPLHF
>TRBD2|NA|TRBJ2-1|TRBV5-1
TGCGCCAGCAGTTCCGGGACTAGTTACAATGAGCAGTTCTTC
CASSSGTSYNEQFF
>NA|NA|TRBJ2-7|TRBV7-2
TGTGCCAGCAGCCCCTCCTACGAGCAGTACTTC
CASSPSYEQYF
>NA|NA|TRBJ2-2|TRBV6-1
TGTGCCAGTAGGGTGGGGGCTGTCGGGGAGCTGTTTTTT
CASRVGAVGELFF
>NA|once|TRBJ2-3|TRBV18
TGTGCCAGCTCACCCGACATTAGCACAGATACGCAGTATTTT
CASSPDISTDTQYF
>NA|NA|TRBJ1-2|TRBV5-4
TGTGCCAGCAGCACAGATACCTATGGCTACACCTTC
CASSTDTYGYTF
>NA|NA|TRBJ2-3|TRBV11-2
TGTGCCAGCAGCTTAGAGGGGGGAGATACGCAGTATTTT
CASSLEGGDTQYF
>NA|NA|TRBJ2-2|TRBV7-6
TGTGCCAGCAGCTTAGGGTGGGGGCGCACCGGGGAGCTGTTTTTT
CASSLGWGRTGELFF
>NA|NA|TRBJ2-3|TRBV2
TGTGCCAGCAGTGACAGTTCCTCCACAGATACGCAGTATTTT
CASSDSSSTDTQYF
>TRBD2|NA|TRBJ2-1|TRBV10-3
TGTGCCATCAGTGTCCCTCTGGAAGACCCCCCGTCAGTTTTGCACCGGACTAGGGATGAGCAGTTCTTC
CAISVPLEDPPSVLHRTRDEQFF
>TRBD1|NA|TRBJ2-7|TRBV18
TGTGCCAGCTCACCCGGGACAGGGGACTACGAGCAGTACTTC
CASSPGTGDYEQYF
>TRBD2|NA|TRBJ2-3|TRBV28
TGTGCCAGCCTTACCACGCGGGGGAACGAAGATACGCAGTATTTT
CASLTTRGNEDTQYF
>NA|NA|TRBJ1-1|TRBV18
TGTGCCAGCTCACCTAAAGGAGGGGCCGCCTTTGGGAACACTGAAGCTTTCTTT
CASSPKGGAAFGNTEAFF
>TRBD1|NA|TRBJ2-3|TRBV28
TGTGCCAGCAGTCCTCCCCGCCGGGACAGAGATACGCAGTATTTT
CASSPPRRDRDTQYF
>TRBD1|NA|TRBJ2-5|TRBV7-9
TGTGCCAGCAGCTATACAGGGGGACCAGAGACCCAGTACTTC
CASSYTGGPETQYF
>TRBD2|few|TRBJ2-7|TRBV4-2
TGTGCCAGCAGCCAAGAGGTAGCGGGGATGGAGCAGTACTTC
CASSQEVAGMEQYF
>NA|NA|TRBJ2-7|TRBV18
TGTGCCAGCTCACCGCAGGGTGACTACGAGCAGTACTTC
CASSPQGDYEQYF
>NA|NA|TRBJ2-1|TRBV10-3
TGTGCCATCAGAGCCCAGGAGGGGCAGGGGGGTAATGAGCAGTTCTTC
CAIRAQEGQGGNEQFF
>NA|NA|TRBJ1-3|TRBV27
TGTGCCAGCAGCACTGGAAACACCATATATTTT
CASSTGNTIYF
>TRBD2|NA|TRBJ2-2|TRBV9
TGTGCCAGCAGCCCACCCCCGGCGGGAGTCTCTGCCGGGGAGCTGTTTTTT
CASSPPPAGVSAGELFF
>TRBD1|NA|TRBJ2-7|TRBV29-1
TGCAGCGTCCGGGACAGAACCTACGAGCAGTACTTC
CSVRDRTYEQYF